Reported below is one T cell receptor beta chain. This sample is part of a study of T cells after yellow fever vaccination. The germline CDR1 and CDR2 sequences are MNHNS and SASEGT. Between the trimmed V and J ends, which lost 4 bases and 6 bases, there was a span of 10 bases. The CDR3 has 14 residues. MiXCR, run by TCRdb on the 5' RACE reads, gives a single entry per CDR3 protein. The sample yields 620,000 or so distinct CDR3 sequences, around 17% seen once. J is TRBJ1-6 and V is TRBV6-1; the D gene is possibly TRBD1 (6 bases). The receptor comes from a man aged 18 to 35 who received the YFV17D yellow fever vaccine. Sequencing used PBMCs, obtained 4 to 6 days after the first yellow fever vaccination. The CDR3 protein is CASSALDSNSPLHF. For the CDR3, the DNA is TGTGCCAGCAGTGCCCTGGACAGTAATTCACCCCTCCACTTT.